Listed here is a single T cell receptor (beta chain). Its antigen is not known. Deep TCR-beta sequencing used DNA from uncultured naive and memory CD4+ T cells. Method: immunoSEQ multiplex PCR; TCRdb's copy keeps in-frame clones and lacks some. The sample lists approximately 59,000 clones, around 87% occurring once. Unexposed donor CD4+ T cells date from about 2011-2018, before the COVID-19 pandemic. Naive and memory CD4+ T cells came from enriched cryopreserved PBMCs. The sample originates from a study of CD4 T cells in relation to SARS-CoV-2 and coronaviruses. Study results and limitations: Pre-pandemic and post-infection samples never came from the same donor. Monoreactive clones expanded significantly more to SARS-CoV-2 than crossreactive clones did.

Germline V gives CDR1 LNHDA, CDR2 SQIVND (reference sequence). The trim removed 3 bases at V and 3 bases at J, leaving 8 bases unmatched. This CDR3 has 17 amino acids. The chain joins TRBV19 to TRBJ2-2; TRBD2 aligns across 9 bases. This clonotype originated in a human donor in good health. Sequencing used memory CD4+ T cells from PBMCs. In DNA, the CDR3 is TGTGCCAGTAGTATGGGCTGGCGGGAGGGCGACACCGGGGAGCTGTTTTTT. Protein sequence: CASSMGWREGDTGELFF.